The clone carrying this T cell receptor beta chain has only one observation. As yet, its antigen is unknown. The data are from a study of graft-versus-host responses after intestinal transplantation. Trimming removed 0 bases at V and 5 bases at J, with 10 bases between. CDR3 size: 14 residues. CDR1 and CDR2 from the germline V gene are MNHNS and SASEGT. Here immunoSEQ multiplex PCR was the method, and the copy in TCRdb shows in-frame clones only, minus some. This sample carries about 100,000 clones, roughly 84% of them seen once, and the ten largest clones take 0.85% to 1%. The chain links TRBV6-1 to TRBJ1-1; D uncertain. Sequences were derived from unstimulated CD4+ T cells sorted from spleen or lymph node cells, sampled before transplant. The receptor comes from a human donor who was the organ donor for an intestinal transplant. In DNA, the CDR3 is TGTGCCAGCAGTGAAGCTCTAAGGAGGACTGAAGCTTTCTTT. Protein sequence: CASSEALRRTEAFF.